These T cell receptor beta chains were read from a single sample in a study of blood T cell repertoires in COVID-19. The repertoire was sequenced with immunoSEQ multiplex PCR; TCRdb's copy has only in-frame clones and lacks some. The profile shows roughly 260,000 clones, 80% to 95% of them singletons. The sequenced material came from peripheral blood. These receptors were collected from a person aged 18-29 years with COVID-19, enrolled during active disease. Both conserved end residues are trimmed from each CDR3. Fields, in order: V gene, CDR3 protein.

>TRBV9
ASSVGGSSYEQY
>TRBV27
ASSLSTGTTYSPLH
>TRBV7-8
ASRGSGTSGPEGSNEQF
>TRBV7-6
ASSGIAVPVPDTQY
>TRBV10-3
AIRLAGTYEQY
>TRBV12-3/TRBV12-4
ASSSLAYEQY
>TRBV4-3
ASSQATGNQETQY
>TRBV4-1
ASSPVGEGSYEQY
>TRBV2
ASRAEPGLSTGNTIY
>TRBV4-2
ASSRGSTNEKLF
>TRBV5-1
ASSEADISPLH
>TRBV7-6
ASSPNLDRNYYGYT
>TRBV6-6
ASSGKQGAEQF
>TRBV27
ASSFSGSPGELF
>TRBV2
ASNADRGRSTGELF
>TRBV6-5
ASTGDSQETQY
>TRBV3-1/TRBV3-2
ASSKGRGNTEAF
>TRBV9
ASSGNRDTNSGANVLT
>TRBV6-6
ASRLTATASTDTQY
>TRBV5-1
ASSTGTDYGYT
>TRBV5-1
ASSLVAQLTNSNQPQH
>TRBV12-3/TRBV12-4
ARVWGGTEAF
>TRBV27
ASSVGGKGYGYT
>TRBV9
ASSSLEQGDTYNEQF
>TRBV6-4
ASSDSSQNEQF
>TRBV6-5
ASSTSWEEAF
>TRBV5-6
ASSGGGGPWTGELF
>TRBV11-2
ASSLVTIAGNTEAF
>TRBV27
ASRTGGVPGELF
>TRBV6-6
ASSYSTPDRGYGYT
>TRBV3-1/TRBV3-2
ASSQDGRAVREQY
>TRBV15
ATSSRRGDYNEQF
>TRBV10-3
AIRGTGDSSYEQY
>TRBV5-1
ASSSGQGTHYEQY
>TRBV2
ASSGAGGSNQPQH
>TRBV4-3
ASSQEPGVGGNTIY
>TRBV5-4
AISGGQYNEQF
>TRBV11-2
ASSSPGLVNPSGANVLT
>TRBV11-2
ASSVGLAGASYNEQF
>TRBV19
ASSIGTDILGAF
>TRBV21-1
ASSKTGFFSPLH
>TRBV13
ASSLGRGTSNQPQH
>TRBV5-6
ASSFTGGTEQY
>TRBV7-2
ASSPGTSGTIGEQF
>TRBV19
ASSVRGTGIDGYT
>TRBV6-5
ASSSFGSSPLH
>TRBV4-1
ASSHGWGDYEQY
>TRBV5-6
ASSLRQAAFHTQY
>TRBV19
ASKRTGPSPLH